The next 17 T cell receptor beta chains were all read from a single sample in a study of a mutant IDH1 vaccine in newly diagnosed glioma. Time point specified: week 47, end of study. Vaccination comprised doses that each held 300 ug of mutant IDH1 20-mer peptide, plus topical imiquimod. Generated by immunoSEQ multiplex PCR, the TCRdb table keeps only in-frame clones and is missing some. Among approximately 11,000 clones listed, around 82% were seen once. The antigens of these receptors remain unknown. The sequencing here drew on PBMCs, taken from a glioma patient whose treatment included an IDH1 peptide vaccine. These receptors were taken from a man aged 25-40 years with glioma.

The rearrangement links TRBV15 to TRBJ1-4; TRBD1 agrees at 10 bases. The CDR3 runs 15 residues. Germline assignment: CDR1 LNHNV and CDR2 YYDKDF (reference sequence). Unmatched junction bases numbered 11, after V lost 10 bases and J lost 6 bases. The CDR3 DNA reads as TGTGCCATCTCCTACAGGACAGGGGGTGATGAAAAACTGTTTTTT. Protein: CAISYRTGGDEKLFF.

In nucleotides, the CDR3 is TGTGCCAGTAGTTCTGAGGGCGGCCCCGGGGTTACTGAAGCTTTCTTT. Encoded protein: CASSSEGGPGVTEAFF. The V and J genes are TRBV19 and TRBJ1-1; no firm D call. The CDR3 has 16 residues. The V gene's germline CDR1 is LNHDA and CDR2 SQIVND (reference sequence). V gave up 5 bases and J gave up 5 bases, with 21 bases separating them.

This chain joins TRBV5-1 and TRBJ1-2; D not resolved. This CDR3 is 14 amino acids long. The V gene lost 4 bases and the J gene lost 3 bases, with 13 bases spanning the gap. CDR1 and CDR2 from the germline V gene are SGHRS and YFSETQ. CDR3 DNA: TGCGCCAGCAGCCCAGACCCGGGAGACTATGGCTACACCTTC. Translation gives CASSPDPGDYGYTF. Drawing the rest from reference TRBV5-1 and TRBJ1-2, the complete variable domain is KAGVTQTPRYLIKTRGQQVTLSCSPISGHRSVSWYQQTPGQGLQFLFEYFSETQRNKGNFPGRFSGRQFSNSRSEMNVSTLELGDSALYLCASSPDPGDYGYTFGSGTRLTVV.

The chain employs TRBV7-8 and TRBJ2-3, with 10 nucleotides matching TRBD1. The CDR3 length is 16 residues. Trimming removed 5 bases from V and 4 bases from J; junction bases left unmatched: 9. From germline, CDR1 is SGHVS and CDR2 FQNEAQ. CDR3 coding DNA: TGTGCCAGCAGCCGATTGGGACAGGGGATTGCAGATACGCAGTATTTT. Protein product: CASSRLGQGIADTQYF.

The genes are TRBV7-8 and TRBJ2-3; 8 nucleotides agree with TRBD2. V lost 4 bases to trimming and J lost 6 bases; unmatched junction nucleotides: 12. The length of the CDR3 is 16 residues. The germline V gene encodes CDR1 SGHVS and CDR2 FQNEAQ. The CDR3 bases are TGTGCCAGCAGCTCCCCCTTTAGCGGGACGTGGGATACGCAGTATTTT. It is translated as CASSSPFSGTWDTQYF.

The sample holds a few counts of this clone. V and J are TRBV19 and TRBJ1-1; D is possibly TRBD1 (6 bases). Germline lookup yields CDR1 LNHDA and CDR2 SQIVND (reference sequence). This CDR3 is built from 11 residues. The ends were cut back, 9 bases at V and 1 base at J, with 6 bases in the middle. The CDR3 here is CASRGNTEAFF. The CDR3 DNA reads as TGTGCCAGCAGGGGGAACACTGAAGCTTTCTTT.

V gene TRBV19 combines with J gene TRBJ2-7; D is possibly TRBD1 or TRBD2 (5 bases each). V was pared by 3 bases and J by 1 base, with 10 bases between. The CDR3 is 14 amino acids. Looked up from germline, CDR1 is LNHDA and CDR2 is SQIVND (reference sequence). The CDR3: CASSMGTRSYEQYF. The CDR3 region has the DNA TGTGCCAGTAGTATGGGGACGCGTTCCTACGAGCAGTACTTC.

The chain recombines TRBV7-9 with TRBJ2-5; 8 positions agree with TRBD1. Germline V gene lookup returns CDR1 SEHNR and CDR2 FQNEAQ (reference sequence). Trimming removed 4 bases from V and 5 bases from J; junction bases left unmatched: 6. This CDR3 is 14 amino acids long. Here the CDR3 DNA reads TGTGCCAGCAGCTACCAGGGGGCGCGTGAGACCCAGTACTTC. Translated, it gives CASSYQGARETQYF.

The chain is built from TRBV11-3 and TRBJ2-7, with TRBD2 identical over 14 bases. CDR1 SGHNT and CDR2 YENEEA come from the germline V gene. This CDR3 is built from 13 residues. Trimming at V came to 4 bases and at J to 7 bases, leaving 0 bases not matched to a gene. The CDR3 is CASSWTSGREQYF. CDR3 sequence (DNA): TGTGCCAGCAGCTGGACTAGCGGGAGGGAGCAGTACTTC.

The V call is TRBV12-5, the J call TRBJ2-1; 13 bases match TRBD2. Germline-derived CDR1 and CDR2 are LGHNT and FRNRAP. The V segment lost 0 bases and the J segment 4 bases; nucleotides outside the gene matches: 24. This CDR3 is 24 amino acids long. CDR3: CASGLVRMLTIRTSGSEGYNEQFF. DNA of the CDR3: TGTGCTAGTGGTTTGGTACGGATGTTAACAATCCGGACTAGCGGGAGTGAGGGGTACAATGAGCAGTTCTTC. The variable domain in full, completed from reference TRBV12-5 and TRBJ2-1, reads DARVTQTPRHKVTEMGQEVTMRCQPILGHNTVFWYRQTMMQGLELLAYFRNRAPLDDSGMPKDRFSAEMPDATLATLKIQPSEPRDSAVYFCASGLVRMLTIRTSGSEGYNEQFFGPGTRLTVL.

The V and J genes are TRBV19 and TRBJ1-5; D unresolved. The CDR3 has 15 residues. Germline CDR1 reads LNHDA; CDR2 reads SQIVND (reference sequence). Between the trimmed V and J ends, which lost 5 bases and 2 bases, there was a span of 13 bases. Written as DNA, the CDR3 is TGTGCCAGTAGTGCCGGGAGCGTAGGCAATCAGCCCCAGCATTTT. This codes for CASSAGSVGNQPQHF.

Judged by abundance, this clone is large. The V call is TRBV5-5, the J call TRBJ1-1; TRBD1 might be the D (5 bases). Looked up from germline, CDR1 is SGHKS and CDR2 is YYEKEE (reference sequence). The CDR3 spans 16 residues. Trimming took 0 bases from V and 4 from J, leaving 16 bases between them. The DNA of the CDR3 is TGTGCCAGCAGCTTGGGAGGGCAGGGTGAAGGCACTGAAGCTTTCTTT. Translated: CASSLGGQGEGTEAFF.

In DNA form, the CDR3 reads TGTGCCAGCAGTAGAAATAGGGGCAATCAGCCCCAGCATTTT. This codes for CASSRNRGNQPQHF. V and J are TRBV27 and TRBJ1-5; no clear D gene. This CDR3 spans 14 amino acids. The germline gives CDR1 MNHEY, CDR2 SMNVEV (reference sequence). The V end was cut by 5 bases, the J end by 2 bases, with 10 bases between.

The V and J genes are TRBV30 and TRBJ2-3, with 7 bases identical to TRBD1. V shed 0 bases, J shed 0 bases, and the junction held 0 bases outside the gene matches. The CDR3 runs 14 residues. Per the germline V gene, CDR1 is GTSNPN and CDR2 is SVGIG (reference sequence). Here the CDR3 reads CAWSVGQSTDTQYF. CDR3 nucleotide sequence: TGTGCCTGGAGTGTGGGACAGAGCACAGATACGCAGTATTTT.

This clone was found once. The chain employs TRBV5-1 and TRBJ2-7; tentative D call: TRBD1 (6 bases). The V end was cut by 4 bases, the J end by 2 bases, with 16 bases between. The germline gives CDR1 SGHRS, CDR2 YFSETQ. CDR3 length: 15 amino acids. The CDR3 is CASSPFGQGTYEQYF. The CDR3 nucleotides are TGCGCCAGCAGCCCGTTTGGGCAGGGGACCTACGAGCAGTACTTC.

The CDR3 sequence is CASSPGRRTGRNYGYTF. CDR3 coding DNA: TGTGCCAGTAGTCCCGGCCGACGGACAGGGCGGAACTATGGCTACACCTTC. This sequence joins TRBV19 and TRBJ1-2, with 8 nucleotides matching TRBD1. The germline V gene encodes CDR1 LNHDA and CDR2 SQIVND (reference sequence). Trimming removed 5 bases from V and 2 bases from J; junction bases left unmatched: 13. The CDR3 extends over 17 amino acids.

The chain recombines TRBV20-1 with TRBJ2-5; unclear D gene. The CDR3 is 11 amino acids. Germline V gene data show CDR1 as DFQATT and CDR2 as SNEGSKA (reference sequence). The ends were cut back, 6 bases at V and 5 bases at J, with 10 bases in the middle. The CDR3 spells CSAKNEETQYF. CDR3 in DNA: TGCAGTGCCAAGAACGAGGAGACCCAGTACTTC.